This T cell receptor beta chain was retrieved from a study of blood T cell repertoires in COVID-19. Study information: PBMCs, B-cell-depleted T cells, or T cells were the source of the cDNA or gDNA that made up the material.

Per the original methods: Scientists estimated how many nucleated cells there were by amplifying reference gene primers. The data were produced by immunoSEQ multiplex PCR, yet TCRdb's version contains in-frame clones alone and is incomplete. That table gives V, J and clone size, and the DNA gave D and trimming. The sample consists of more than 95,000 clones, 85% of them appearing once. With 7 bases removed from V and 5 bases from J, the gap between germline ends came to 16 bases. The CDR3 is 14 amino acids. CDR1 is LNHDA and CDR2 is SQIVND in the germline V gene (reference sequence). The table lists this clone with a count of one.

This TCR was recovered from a woman over 75 with acute or convalescent COVID-19. Material: peripheral blood. The chain joins TRBV19 to TRBJ2-3; possible D gene TRBD1, 6 bases. The CDR3 DNA reads TGTGCCAGTAATTTCAGGGGTGGTTTAGATACGCAGTATTTT. This sequence encodes CASNFRGGLDTQYF.